The TCR beta chain under discussion was sequenced for a study of cytomegalovirus exposure and HLA in healthy donors. This clone was counted a single time. The PCR was carried out with 60 Vbeta primers and 13 Jbeta primers. The repertoire was sequenced with immunoSEQ multiplex PCR; TCRdb's copy has only in-frame clones and lacks some. In the table there are over 150,000 clones, around 83% of which are singletons. This CDR3 is 12 amino acids long. Germline V gene data show CDR1 as SQVTM and CDR2 as ANQGSEA. The V and J ends lost 3 bases and 3 bases respectively, with 9 bases between them. The source is a male donor in good health and CMV-seropositive. This chain uses TRBV29-1 with TRBJ2-7; TRBD2 is a possible D gene (5 bases). Specimen: PBMCs. DNA for the CDR3: TGCAGCGTTGAGACTACTTTCTACGAGCAGTACTTC. Its protein product is CSVETTFYEQYF.